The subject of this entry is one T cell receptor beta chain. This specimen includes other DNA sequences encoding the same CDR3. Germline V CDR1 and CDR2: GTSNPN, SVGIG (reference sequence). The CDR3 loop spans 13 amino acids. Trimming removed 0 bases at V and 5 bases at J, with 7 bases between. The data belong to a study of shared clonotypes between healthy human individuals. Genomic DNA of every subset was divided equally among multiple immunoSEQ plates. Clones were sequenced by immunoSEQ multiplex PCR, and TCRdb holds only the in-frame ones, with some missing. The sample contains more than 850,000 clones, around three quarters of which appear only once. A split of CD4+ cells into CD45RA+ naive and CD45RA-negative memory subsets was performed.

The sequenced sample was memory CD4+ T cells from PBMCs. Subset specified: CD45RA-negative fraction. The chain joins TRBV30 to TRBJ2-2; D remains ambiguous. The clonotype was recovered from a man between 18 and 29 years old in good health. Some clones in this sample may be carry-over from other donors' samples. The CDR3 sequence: CAWSVWGTGELFF. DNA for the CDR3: TGTGCCTGGAGTGTGTGGGGAACCGGGGAGCTGTTTTTT.